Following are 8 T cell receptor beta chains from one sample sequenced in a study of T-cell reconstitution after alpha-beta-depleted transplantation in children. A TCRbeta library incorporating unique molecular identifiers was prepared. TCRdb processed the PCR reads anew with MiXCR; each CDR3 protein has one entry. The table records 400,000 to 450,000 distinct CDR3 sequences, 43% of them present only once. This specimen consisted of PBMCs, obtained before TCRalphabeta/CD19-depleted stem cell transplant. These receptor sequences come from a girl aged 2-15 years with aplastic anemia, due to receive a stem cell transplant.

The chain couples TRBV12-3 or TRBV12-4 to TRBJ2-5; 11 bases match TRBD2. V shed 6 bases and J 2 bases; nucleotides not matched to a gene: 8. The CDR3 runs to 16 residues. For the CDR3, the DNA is TGTGCCAGCAGGCCCCCGGGACTAGCGGTACAAGAGACCCAGTACTTC. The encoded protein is CASRPPGLAVQETQYF.

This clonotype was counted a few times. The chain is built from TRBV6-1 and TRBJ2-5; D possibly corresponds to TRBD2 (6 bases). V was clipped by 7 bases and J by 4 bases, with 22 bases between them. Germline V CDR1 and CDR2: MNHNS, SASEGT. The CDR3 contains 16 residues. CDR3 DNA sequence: TGTGCCAGCACCCAATTGGGACTGGGCCCCGGAGAGACCCAGTACTTC. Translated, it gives CASTQLGLGPGETQYF.

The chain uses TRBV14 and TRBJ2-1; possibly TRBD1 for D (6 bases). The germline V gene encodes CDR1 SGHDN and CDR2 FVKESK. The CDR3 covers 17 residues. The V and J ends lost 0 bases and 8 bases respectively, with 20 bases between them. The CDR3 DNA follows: TGTGCCAGCAGCCAAGATTTTGGGGGCCGAATGACCGATGAGCAGTTCTTC. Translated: CASSQDFGGRMTDEQFF. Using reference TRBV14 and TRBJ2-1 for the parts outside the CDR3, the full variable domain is EAGVTQFPSHSVIEKGQTVTLRCDPISGHDNLYWYRRVMGKEIKFLLHFVKESKQDESGMPNNRFLAERTGGTYSTLKVQPAELEDSGVYFCASSQDFGGRMTDEQFFGPGTRLTVL.

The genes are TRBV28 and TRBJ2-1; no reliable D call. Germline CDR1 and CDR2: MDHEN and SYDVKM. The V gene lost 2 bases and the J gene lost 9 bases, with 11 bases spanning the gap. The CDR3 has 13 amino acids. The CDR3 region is CASSLAPKAEQFF. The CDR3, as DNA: TGTGCCAGCAGTTTAGCCCCAAAGGCTGAGCAGTTCTTC.

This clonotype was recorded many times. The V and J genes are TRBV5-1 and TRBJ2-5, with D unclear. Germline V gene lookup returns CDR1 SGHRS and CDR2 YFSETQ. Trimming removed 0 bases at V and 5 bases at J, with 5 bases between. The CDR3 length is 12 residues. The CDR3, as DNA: TGCGCCAGCAGCTTGGGACGGGAGACCCAGTACTTC. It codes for CASSLGRETQYF.

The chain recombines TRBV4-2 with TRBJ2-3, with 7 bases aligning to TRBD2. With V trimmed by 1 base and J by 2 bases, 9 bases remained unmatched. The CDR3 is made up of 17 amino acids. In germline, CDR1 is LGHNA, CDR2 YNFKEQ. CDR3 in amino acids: CASSQGRPGGPTDTQYF. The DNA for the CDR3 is TGTGCCAGCAGCCAAGGCAGGCCGGGGGGTCCCACAGATACGCAGTATTTT.

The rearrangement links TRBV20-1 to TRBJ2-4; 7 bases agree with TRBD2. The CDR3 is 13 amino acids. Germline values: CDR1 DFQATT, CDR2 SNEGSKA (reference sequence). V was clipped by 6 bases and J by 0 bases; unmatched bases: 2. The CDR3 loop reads CSALAVAKNIQYF. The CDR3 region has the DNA TGCAGTGCCCTAGCGGTAGCCAAAAACATTCAGTACTTC.

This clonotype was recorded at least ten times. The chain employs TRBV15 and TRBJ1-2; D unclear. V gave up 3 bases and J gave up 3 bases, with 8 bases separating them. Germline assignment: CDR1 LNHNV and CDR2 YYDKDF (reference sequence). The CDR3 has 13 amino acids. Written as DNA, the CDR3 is TGTGCCACCAGCAGGACGGACTACTATGGCTACACCTTC. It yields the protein CATSRTDYYGYTF.